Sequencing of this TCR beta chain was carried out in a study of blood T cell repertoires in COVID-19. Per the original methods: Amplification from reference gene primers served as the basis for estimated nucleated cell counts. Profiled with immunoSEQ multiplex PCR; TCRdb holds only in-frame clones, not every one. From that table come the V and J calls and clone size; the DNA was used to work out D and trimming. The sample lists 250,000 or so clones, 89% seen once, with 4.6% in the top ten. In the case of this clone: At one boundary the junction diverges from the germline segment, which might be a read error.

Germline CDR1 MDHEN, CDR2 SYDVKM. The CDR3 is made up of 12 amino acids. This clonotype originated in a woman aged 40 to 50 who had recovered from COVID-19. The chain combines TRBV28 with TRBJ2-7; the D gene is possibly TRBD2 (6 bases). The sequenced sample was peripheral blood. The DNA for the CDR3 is TGTGCCAGCAGTTTAGGGCGACTAGAGACTGTCTTC. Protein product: CASSLGRLETVF.